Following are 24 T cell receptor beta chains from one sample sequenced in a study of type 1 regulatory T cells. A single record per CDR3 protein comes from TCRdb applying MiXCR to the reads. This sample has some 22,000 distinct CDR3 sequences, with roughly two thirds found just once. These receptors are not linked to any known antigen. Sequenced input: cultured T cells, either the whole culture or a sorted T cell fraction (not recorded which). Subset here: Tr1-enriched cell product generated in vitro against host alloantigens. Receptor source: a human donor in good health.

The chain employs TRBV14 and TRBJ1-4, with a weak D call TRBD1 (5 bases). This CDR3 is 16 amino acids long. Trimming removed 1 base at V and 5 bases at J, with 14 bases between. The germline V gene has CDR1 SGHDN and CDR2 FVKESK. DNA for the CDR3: TGTGCCAGCAGCCAAGTTCCGGGGGTCGGGAATGAAAAACTGTTTTTT. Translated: CASSQVPGVGNEKLFF.

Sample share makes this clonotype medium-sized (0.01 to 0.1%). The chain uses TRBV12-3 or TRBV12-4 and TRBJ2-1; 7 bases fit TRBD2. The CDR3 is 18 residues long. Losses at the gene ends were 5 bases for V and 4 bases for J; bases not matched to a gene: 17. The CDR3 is CASSRDRGYRREYNEQFF. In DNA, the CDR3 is TGTGCCAGCAGTCGGGATAGAGGGTATAGGCGGGAGTACAATGAGCAGTTCTTC.

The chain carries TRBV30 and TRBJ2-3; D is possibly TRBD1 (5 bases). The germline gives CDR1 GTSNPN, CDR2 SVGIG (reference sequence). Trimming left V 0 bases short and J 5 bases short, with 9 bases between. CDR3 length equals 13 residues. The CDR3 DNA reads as TGTGCCTGGAGTGTAAGGGGTGGAGATACGCAGTATTTT. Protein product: CAWSVRGGDTQYF.

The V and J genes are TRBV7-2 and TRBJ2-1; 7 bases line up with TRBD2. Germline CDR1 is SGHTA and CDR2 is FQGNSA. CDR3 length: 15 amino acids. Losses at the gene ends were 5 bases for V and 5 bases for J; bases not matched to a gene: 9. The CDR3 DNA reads TGTGCCAGCAGCCCGTCGGGACTACCCAACAATGAGCAGTTCTTC. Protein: CASSPSGLPNNEQFF.

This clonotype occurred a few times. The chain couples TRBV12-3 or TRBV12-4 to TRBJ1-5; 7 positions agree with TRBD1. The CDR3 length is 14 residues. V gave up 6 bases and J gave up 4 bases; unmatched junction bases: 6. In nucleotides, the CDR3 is TGTGCCAGCAGAAAAGGACAGGAAAATCAGCCCCAGCATTTT. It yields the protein CASRKGQENQPQHF.

The CDR3 DNA reads TGCAGTGCTAGAGTGGTAGCGGGGGGCGCATTCTCCCAAGAGACCCAGTACTTC. Translated, it gives CSARVVAGGAFSQETQYF. The rearrangement joins TRBV20-1 to TRBJ2-5; 10 bases are a match to TRBD2. Losses at the gene ends were 1 base for V and 1 base for J; bases not matched to a gene: 12. Per germline, CDR1 DFQATT and CDR2 SNEGSKA (reference sequence). CDR3 length: 18 amino acids.

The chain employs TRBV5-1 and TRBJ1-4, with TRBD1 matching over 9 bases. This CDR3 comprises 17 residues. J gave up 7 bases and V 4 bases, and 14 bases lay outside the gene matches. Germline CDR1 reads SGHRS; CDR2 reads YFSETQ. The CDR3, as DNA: TGCGCCAGCAGCCCGGGACAGGGATTCAGTTCTGGTGAAAAACTGTTTTTT. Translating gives CASSPGQGFSSGEKLFF.

This chain's CDR3 is CASSFGTANTEAFF. The CDR3 nucleotides read TGTGCCAGCAGTTTCGGGACAGCCAACACTGAAGCTTTCTTT. The J gene is TRBJ1-1, the V gene TRBV6-6; TRBD1 agrees at 7 bases. V gave up 4 bases and J gave up 2 bases; unmatched junction bases: 4. This CDR3 is built from 14 residues. Germline V gene sequence: CDR1 MNHNY, CDR2 SVGAGI (reference sequence).

DNA of the CDR3: TGTGCCAGCAGTGACTACAGGGTTAACTATGGCTACACCTTC. It translates to CASSDYRVNYGYTF. This chain joins TRBV2 and TRBJ1-2; the D gene is possibly TRBD1 (6 bases). The ends were cut back, 3 bases at V and 1 base at J, with 9 bases in the middle. Germline V gene lookup returns CDR1 SNHLY and CDR2 FYNNEI. CDR3 length: 14 residues.

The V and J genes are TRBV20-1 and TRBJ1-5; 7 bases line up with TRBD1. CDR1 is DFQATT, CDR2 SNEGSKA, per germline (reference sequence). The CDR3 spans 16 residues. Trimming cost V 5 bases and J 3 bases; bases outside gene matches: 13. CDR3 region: CSAGRTGAVYNQPQHF. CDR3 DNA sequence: TGCAGTGCTGGAAGAACAGGGGCCGTTTACAATCAGCCCCAGCATTTT.

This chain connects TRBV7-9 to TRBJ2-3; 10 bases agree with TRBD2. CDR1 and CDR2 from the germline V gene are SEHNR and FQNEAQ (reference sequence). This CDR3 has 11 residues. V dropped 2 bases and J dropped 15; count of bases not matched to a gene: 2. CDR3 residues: CASSLTSGVYF. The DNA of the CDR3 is TGTGCCAGCAGCTTAACTAGCGGGGTATATTTT.

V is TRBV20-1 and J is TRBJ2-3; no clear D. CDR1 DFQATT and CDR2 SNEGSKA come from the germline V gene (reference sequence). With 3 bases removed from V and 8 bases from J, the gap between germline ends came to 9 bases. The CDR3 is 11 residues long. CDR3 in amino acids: CSASPGGTQYF. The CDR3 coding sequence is TGCAGTGCTAGCCCGGGCGGTACGCAGTATTTT.

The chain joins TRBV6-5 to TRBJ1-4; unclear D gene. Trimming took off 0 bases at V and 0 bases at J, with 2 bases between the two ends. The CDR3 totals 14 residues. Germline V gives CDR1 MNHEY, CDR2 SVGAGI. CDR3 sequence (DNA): TGTGCCAGCAGTTACTCTGCAACTAATGAAAAACTGTTTTTT. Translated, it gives CASSYSATNEKLFF.

CDR3 protein: CASSLDPGLGASTGELFF. Here the CDR3 DNA reads TGCGCCAGCAGCTTGGATCCAGGACTGGGGGCGAGTACCGGGGAGCTGTTTTTT. This chain joins TRBV5-1 and TRBJ2-2; tentatively, D is TRBD1 (6 bases). From germline, CDR1 is SGHRS and CDR2 YFSETQ. V was trimmed by 0 bases and J by 5 bases, leaving 20 bases between them. This CDR3 comprises 18 residues.

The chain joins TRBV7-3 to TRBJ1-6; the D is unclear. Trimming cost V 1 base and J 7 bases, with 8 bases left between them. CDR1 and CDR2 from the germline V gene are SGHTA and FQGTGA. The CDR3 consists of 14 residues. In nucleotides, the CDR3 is TGTGCCAGCAGCTTAAGGCGCACCAATTCACCCCTCCACTTT. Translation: CASSLRRTNSPLHF.

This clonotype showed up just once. The chain's CDR3 is CASRKGALTDTQYF. CDR3 sequence (DNA): TGTGCCAGCAGAAAAGGGGCGCTCACAGATACGCAGTATTTT. The rearrangement joins TRBV7-2 to TRBJ2-3; weak D call: TRBD1 (5 bases). The ends were cut back, 6 bases at V and 2 bases at J, with 12 bases in the middle. Germline V lookup: CDR1 SGHTA, CDR2 FQGNSA. This CDR3 is built from 14 residues.

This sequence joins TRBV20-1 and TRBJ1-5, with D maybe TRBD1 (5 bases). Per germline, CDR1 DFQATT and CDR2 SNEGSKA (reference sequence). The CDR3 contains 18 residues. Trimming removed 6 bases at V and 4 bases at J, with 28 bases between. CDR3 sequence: CSAGAGRSASDLNQPQHF. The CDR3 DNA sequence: TGCAGTGCAGGGGCTGGGCGCTCCGCTAGCGACCTTAATCAGCCCCAGCATTTT.

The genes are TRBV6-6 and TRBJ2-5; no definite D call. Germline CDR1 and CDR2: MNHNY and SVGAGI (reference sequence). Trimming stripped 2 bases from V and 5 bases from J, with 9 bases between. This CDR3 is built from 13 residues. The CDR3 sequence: CASSYGPRETQYF. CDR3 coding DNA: TGTGCCAGCAGTTACGGCCCGAGGGAGACCCAGTACTTC.

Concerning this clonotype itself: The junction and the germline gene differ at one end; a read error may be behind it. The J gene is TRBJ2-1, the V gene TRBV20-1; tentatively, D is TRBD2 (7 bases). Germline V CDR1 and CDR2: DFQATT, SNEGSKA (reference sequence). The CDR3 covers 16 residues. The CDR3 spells CSALLRGARSYNEQFF. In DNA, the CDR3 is TGCAGTGCACTTCTTCGGGGGGCCCGCTCCTACAATGAGCAGTTCTTT.

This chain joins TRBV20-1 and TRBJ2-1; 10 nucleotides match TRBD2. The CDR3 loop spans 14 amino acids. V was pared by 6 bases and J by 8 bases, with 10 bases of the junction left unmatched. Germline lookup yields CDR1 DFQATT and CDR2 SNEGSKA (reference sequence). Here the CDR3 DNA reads TGCAGTGCAGAGCGGAGCGGGGGGGCCTATGAGCAGTTCTTC. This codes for CSAERSGGAYEQFF.

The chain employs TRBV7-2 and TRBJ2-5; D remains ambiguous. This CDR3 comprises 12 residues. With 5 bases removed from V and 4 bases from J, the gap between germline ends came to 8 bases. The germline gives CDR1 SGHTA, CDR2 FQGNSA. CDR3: CASSLSGETQYF. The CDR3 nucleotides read TGTGCCAGCAGCCTGTCCGGAGAGACCCAGTACTTC.

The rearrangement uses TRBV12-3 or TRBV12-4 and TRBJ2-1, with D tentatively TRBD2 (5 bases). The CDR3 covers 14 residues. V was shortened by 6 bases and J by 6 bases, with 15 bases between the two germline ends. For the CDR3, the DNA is TGTGCCAGCAGCCCCCCCCCGGCGGGCAATGAGCAGTTCTTC. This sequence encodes CASSPPPAGNEQFF.

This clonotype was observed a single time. CDR3 residues: CASSPIGYYEQYF. In DNA, the CDR3 is TGTGCCAGCTCACCAATAGGATACTACGAGCAGTACTTC. The gene calls are TRBV18 and TRBJ2-7, with no clear D. The CDR3 has 13 residues. CDR1 KGHSH and CDR2 LQKENI come from the germline V gene. Trimming shortened V by 2 bases and J by 3 bases, and 8 bases separated the two germline ends.

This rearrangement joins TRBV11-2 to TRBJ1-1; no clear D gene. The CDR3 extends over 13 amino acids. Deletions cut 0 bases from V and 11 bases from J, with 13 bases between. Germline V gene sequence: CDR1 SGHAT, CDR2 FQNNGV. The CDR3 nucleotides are TGTGCCAGCAGCTTAGACCGGGTAGGCTTGGCTTTCTTT. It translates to CASSLDRVGLAFF.